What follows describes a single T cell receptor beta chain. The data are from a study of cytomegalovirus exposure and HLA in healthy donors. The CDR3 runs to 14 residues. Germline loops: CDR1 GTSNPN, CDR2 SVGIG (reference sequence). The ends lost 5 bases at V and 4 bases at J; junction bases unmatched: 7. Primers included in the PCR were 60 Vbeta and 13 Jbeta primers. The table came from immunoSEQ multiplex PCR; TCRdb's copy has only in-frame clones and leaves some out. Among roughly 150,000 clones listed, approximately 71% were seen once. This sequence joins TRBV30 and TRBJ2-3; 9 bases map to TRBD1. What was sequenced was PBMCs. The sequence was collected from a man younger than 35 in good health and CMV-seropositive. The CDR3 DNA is TGTGCCTGGGCACGGGACAGGGTTTCAGATACGCAGTATTTT. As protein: CAWARDRVSDTQYF.